A selection of T cell receptor beta chains follows, all from one sample in a study of blood T cell repertoires in COVID-19. The assay was immunoSEQ multiplex PCR, and TCRdb's table has in-frame clones only and misses some. The sample holds 200,000 to 250,000 clones; about 80% are singletons and the top ten take under 2%. Sequencing was carried out using PBMCs or T cells enriched from blood (not recorded which). These receptors were collected from a man aged 55 to 69 who had recovered from COVID-19. The CDR3 runs from the conserved cysteine through the conserved F or W. The D gene is left open where the match is weak. Not all rows give a size; the values are once, few, many and, for expanded clones, a class.

NA,TRBJ2-7,13,TRBV7-9,NA,CASSLSGLGEQYF,TGTGCCAGCAGCTTAAGCGGCCTCGGAGAGCAGTACTTC
NA,TRBJ1-3,16,TRBV7-2,NA,CASSQEGGGSGNTIYF,TGTGCCAGCAGCCAAGAGGGGGGGGGCTCTGGAAACACCATATATTTT
NA,TRBJ1-4,15,TRBV14,NA,CASSQDGQPNEKLFF,TGTGCCAGCAGCCAAGATGGACAACCTAATGAAAAACTGTTTTTT
TRBD1,TRBJ1-5,13,TRBV30,NA,CAWDRGAGQPQHF,TGTGCCTGGGACAGGGGCGCAGGCCAGCCCCAGCATTTT
NA,TRBJ1-1,15,TRBV5-1,NA,CASSTTWGANTEAFF,TGCGCCAGCAGCACCACATGGGGAGCCAACACTGAAGCTTTCTTT
TRBD1,TRBJ1-2,16,TRBV6-5,NA,CASSYSNRDRIYGYTF,TGTGCCAGCAGTTACTCGAATCGGGACAGAATCTATGGCTACACCTTC
TRBD1,TRBJ1-6,15,TRBV19,NA,CASSPPTGWNSPLHF,TGTGCCAGTAGTCCCCCGACAGGGTGGAATTCACCCCTCCACTTT
NA,TRBJ1-5,15,TRBV19,few,CASSIIRQGNQPQHF,TGTGCCAGTAGTATAATTCGGCAGGGTAATCAGCCCCAGCATTTT
NA,TRBJ2-1,16,TRBV11-3,NA,CASSTEPFSSYNEQFF,TGTGCCAGCAGCACCGAACCCTTCAGCTCCTACAATGAGCAGTTCTTC
NA,TRBJ1-6,13,TRBV5-1,once,CASARQENSPLHF,TGCGCCAGCGCGCGACAGGAGAATTCACCCCTCCACTTT
TRBD1,TRBJ2-3,17,TRBV4-1,NA,CASSQPGRDRSTDTQYF,TGCGCCAGCAGCCAACCAGGCAGGGACAGGAGCACAGATACGCAGTATTTT
NA,TRBJ2-2,14,TRBV19,NA,CASSISGNTGELFF,TGTGCCAGTAGTATCAGTGGTAACACCGGGGAGCTGTTTTTT
TRBD2,TRBJ2-3,17,TRBV5-4,NA,CASSQGLAGGLQRTQYF,TGTGCCAGCAGCCAAGGACTAGCGGGGGGATTACAACGCACGCAGTATTTT
TRBD2,TRBJ2-1,20,TRBV10-3,NA,CAINVRGLAGLAGASHEQFF,TGTGCCATCAATGTCAGGGGGCTCGCTGGACTAGCGGGGGCCAGCCATGAGCAGTTCTTC